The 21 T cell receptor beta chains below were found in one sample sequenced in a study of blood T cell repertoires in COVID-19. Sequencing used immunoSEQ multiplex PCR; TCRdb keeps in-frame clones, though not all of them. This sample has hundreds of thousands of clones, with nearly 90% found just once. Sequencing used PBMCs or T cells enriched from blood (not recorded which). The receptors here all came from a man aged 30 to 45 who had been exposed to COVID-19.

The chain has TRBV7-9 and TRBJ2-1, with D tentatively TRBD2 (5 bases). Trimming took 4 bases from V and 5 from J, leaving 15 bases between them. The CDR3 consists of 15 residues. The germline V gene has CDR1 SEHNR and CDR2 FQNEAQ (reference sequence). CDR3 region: CASSSTAGSDNEQFF. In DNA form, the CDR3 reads TGTGCCAGCAGCTCCACGGCAGGTAGCGACAATGAGCAGTTCTTC.

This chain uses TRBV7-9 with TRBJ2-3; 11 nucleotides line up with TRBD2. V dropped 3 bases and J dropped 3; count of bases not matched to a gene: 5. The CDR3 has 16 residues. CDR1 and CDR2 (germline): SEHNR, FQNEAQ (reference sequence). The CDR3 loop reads CASSFLAGGLTDTQYF. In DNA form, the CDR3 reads TGTGCCAGCAGCTTTCTAGCGGGGGGATTGACAGATACGCAGTATTTT.

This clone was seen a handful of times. In DNA form, the CDR3 reads TGTGCCAGCAGTTTTGGACGCAGGGGTTACGAGCAGTACTTC. This sequence encodes CASSFGRRGYEQYF. The gene calls are TRBV27 and TRBJ2-7; D might be TRBD1 (6 bases). This CDR3 contains 14 residues. Germline V gene lookup returns CDR1 MNHEY and CDR2 SMNVEV (reference sequence). V lost 3 bases and J 4 bases, leaving 13 bases between the germline ends.

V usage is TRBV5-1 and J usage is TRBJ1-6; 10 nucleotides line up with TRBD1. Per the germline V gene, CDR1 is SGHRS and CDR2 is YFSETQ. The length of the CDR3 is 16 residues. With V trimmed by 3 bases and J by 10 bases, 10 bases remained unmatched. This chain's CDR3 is CASSWDRGKQRSPLHF. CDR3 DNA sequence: TGCGCCAGCAGCTGGGACAGGGGTAAGCAAAGATCACCCCTCCACTTT.

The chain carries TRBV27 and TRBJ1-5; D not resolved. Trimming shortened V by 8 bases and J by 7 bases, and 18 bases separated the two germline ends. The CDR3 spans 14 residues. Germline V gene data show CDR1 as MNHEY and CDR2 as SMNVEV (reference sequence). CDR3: CASDSRAGFQPQHF. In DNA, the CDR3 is TGTGCCAGCGATTCCCGGGCGGGTTTCCAGCCCCAGCATTTT.

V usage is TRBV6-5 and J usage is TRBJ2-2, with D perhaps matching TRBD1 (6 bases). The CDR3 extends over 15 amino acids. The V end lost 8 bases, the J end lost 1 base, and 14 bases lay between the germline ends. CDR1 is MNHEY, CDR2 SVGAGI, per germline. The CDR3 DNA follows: TGTGCCAGCGGGGGCCCGACAGAGAACACCGGGGAGCTGTTTTTT. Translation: CASGGPTENTGELFF.

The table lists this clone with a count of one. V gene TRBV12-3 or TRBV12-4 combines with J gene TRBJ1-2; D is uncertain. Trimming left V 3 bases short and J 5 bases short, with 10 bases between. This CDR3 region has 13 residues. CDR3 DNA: TGTGCCAGCAGTTTGGCGGGTGAATATGGCTACACCTTC. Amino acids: CASSLAGEYGYTF.

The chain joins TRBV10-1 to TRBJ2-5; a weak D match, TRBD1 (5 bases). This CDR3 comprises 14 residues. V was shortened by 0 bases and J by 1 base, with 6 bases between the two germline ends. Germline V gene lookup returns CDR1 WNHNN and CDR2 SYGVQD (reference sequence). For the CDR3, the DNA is TGCGCCAGCAGTGAGTCAGACAGCCAAGAGACCCAGTACTTC. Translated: CASSESDSQETQYF.

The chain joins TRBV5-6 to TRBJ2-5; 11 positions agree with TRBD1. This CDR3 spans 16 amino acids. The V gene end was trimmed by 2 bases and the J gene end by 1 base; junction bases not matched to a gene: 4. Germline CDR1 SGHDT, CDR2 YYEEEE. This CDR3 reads CASSFWTGGLQETQYF. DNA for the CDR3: TGTGCCAGCAGCTTTTGGACAGGGGGCCTCCAAGAGACCCAGTACTTC.

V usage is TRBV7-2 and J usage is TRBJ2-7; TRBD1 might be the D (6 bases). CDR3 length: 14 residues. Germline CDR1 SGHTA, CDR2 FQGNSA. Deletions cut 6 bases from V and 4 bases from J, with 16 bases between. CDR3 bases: TGTGCCAGCAGTCGGGACACATCAGGGTACGAGCAGTACTTC. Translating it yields CASSRDTSGYEQYF.

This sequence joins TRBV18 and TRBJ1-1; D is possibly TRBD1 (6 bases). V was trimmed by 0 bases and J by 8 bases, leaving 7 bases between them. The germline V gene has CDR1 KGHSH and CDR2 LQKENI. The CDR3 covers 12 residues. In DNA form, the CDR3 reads TGTGCCAGCTCACCACCCGACAGGGAAGCTTTCTTT. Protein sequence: CASSPPDREAFF.

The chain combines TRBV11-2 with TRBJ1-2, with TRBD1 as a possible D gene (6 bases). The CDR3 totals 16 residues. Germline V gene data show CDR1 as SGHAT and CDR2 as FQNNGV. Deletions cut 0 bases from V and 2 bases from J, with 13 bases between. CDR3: CASSLDTGTSNYGYTF. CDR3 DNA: TGTGCCAGCAGCTTAGACACCGGGACATCAAACTATGGCTACACCTTC.

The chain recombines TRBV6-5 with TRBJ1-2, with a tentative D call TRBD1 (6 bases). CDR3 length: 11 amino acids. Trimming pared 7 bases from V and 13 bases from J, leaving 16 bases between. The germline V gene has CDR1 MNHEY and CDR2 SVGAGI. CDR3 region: CASKGGEGSTF. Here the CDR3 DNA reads TGTGCCAGCAAAGGGGGGGAAGGAAGCACCTTC.

CDR3 coding DNA: TGTGCCAGCAGCCTCCCCGGGACAGGGGCTAATTCACCCCTCCACTTT. Protein sequence: CASSLPGTGANSPLHF. The chain employs TRBV2 and TRBJ1-6; 10 bases fit TRBD1. Losses at the gene ends were 6 bases for V and 6 bases for J; bases not matched to a gene: 8. The CDR3 runs 16 residues. Germline V gives CDR1 SNHLY, CDR2 FYNNEI.

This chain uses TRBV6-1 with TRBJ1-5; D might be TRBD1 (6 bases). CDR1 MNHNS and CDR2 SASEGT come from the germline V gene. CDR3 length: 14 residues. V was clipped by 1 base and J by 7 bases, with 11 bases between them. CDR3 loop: CASSEGGGGQPQHF. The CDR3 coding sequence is TGTGCCAGCAGTGAAGGTGGGGGCGGGCAGCCCCAGCATTTT.

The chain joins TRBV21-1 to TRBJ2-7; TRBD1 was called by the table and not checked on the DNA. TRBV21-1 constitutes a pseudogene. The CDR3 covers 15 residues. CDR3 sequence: CASSFPGTGAYEQYF. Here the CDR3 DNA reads TGTGCCAGCAGCTTTCCCGGGACAGGGGCCTACGAGCAGTACTTC.

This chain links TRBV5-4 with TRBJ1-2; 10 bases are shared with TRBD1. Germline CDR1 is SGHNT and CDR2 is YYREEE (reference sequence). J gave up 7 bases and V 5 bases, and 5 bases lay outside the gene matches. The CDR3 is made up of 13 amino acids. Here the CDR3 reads CASRRTGGGGYTF. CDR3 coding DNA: TGTGCCAGCAGACGGACAGGGGGAGGTGGCTACACCTTC.

The CDR3 DNA reads TGTGCCAGTTCAACCGGGACAGCCCTTAATGAAAAACTGTTTTTT. It translates to CASSTGTALNEKLFF. J is TRBJ1-4 and V is TRBV19; 7 bases agree with TRBD1. The CDR3 covers 15 residues. With 8 bases clipped from V and 4 bases from J, the junction kept 10 bases outside the gene matches. CDR1 is LNHDA, CDR2 SQIVND, per germline (reference sequence). Full variable domain (rest looked up from reference TRBV19 and TRBJ1-4): DGGITQSPKYLFRKEGQNVTLSCEQNLNHDAMYWYRQDPGQGLRLIYYSQIVNDFQKGDIAEGYSVSREKKESFPLTVTSAQKNPTAFYLCASSTGTALNEKLFFGSGTQLSVL.

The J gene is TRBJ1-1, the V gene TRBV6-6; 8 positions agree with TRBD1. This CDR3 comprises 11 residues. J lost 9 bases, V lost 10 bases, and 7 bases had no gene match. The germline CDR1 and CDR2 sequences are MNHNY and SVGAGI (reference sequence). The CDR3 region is CATEGQGKAFF. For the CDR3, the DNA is TGTGCCACCGAAGGACAGGGTAAAGCTTTCTTT.

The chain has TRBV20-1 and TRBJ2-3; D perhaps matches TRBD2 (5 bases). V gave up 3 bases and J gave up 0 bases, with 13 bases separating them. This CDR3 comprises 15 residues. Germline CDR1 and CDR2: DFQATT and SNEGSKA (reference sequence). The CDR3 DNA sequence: TGCAGTGCTAGTCCCCTAGCAACTAGCACAGATACGCAGTATTTT. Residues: CSASPLATSTDTQYF.

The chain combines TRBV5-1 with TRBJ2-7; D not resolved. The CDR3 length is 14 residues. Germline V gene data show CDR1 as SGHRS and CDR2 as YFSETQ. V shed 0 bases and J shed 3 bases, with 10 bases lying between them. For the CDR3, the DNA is TGCGCCAGCAGCTTGGATCCGAGTAACTACGAGCAGTACTTC. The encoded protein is CASSLDPSNYEQYF.